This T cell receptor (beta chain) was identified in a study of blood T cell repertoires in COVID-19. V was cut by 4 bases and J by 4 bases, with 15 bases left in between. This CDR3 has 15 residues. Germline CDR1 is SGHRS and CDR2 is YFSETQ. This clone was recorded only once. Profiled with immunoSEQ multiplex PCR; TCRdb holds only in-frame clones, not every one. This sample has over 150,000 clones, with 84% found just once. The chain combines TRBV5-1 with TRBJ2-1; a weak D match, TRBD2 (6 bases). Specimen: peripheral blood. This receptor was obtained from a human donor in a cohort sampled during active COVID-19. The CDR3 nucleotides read TGCGCCAGCAGCCCGCTAGCGATAACTTACAATGAGCAGTTCTTC. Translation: CASSPLAITYNEQFF.